The following is a TCR beta chain sequence with its context. The source of the sample is a study of blood T cells in healthy people across ages. Study context: Template switching captured about one barcoded beta molecule per two T cells.

The germline gives CDR1 MNHEY, CDR2 SVGEGT. The CDR3 length is 15 residues. V dropped 7 bases and J dropped 0; count of bases not matched to a gene: 7. Each donor supplied around 9.6 milliliters of peripheral blood. A second PCR of roughly 7 to 11 cycles used a sample-barcoded 5' primer and a J-beta primer mix. Any given sample supplied a minimum of 2.5 million CDR3-containing paired-end reads. Via MiXCR, TCRdb re-called the 5' RACE reads, giving one row per CDR3 protein. The sample has 800,000 to 950,000 distinct CDR3 sequences; almost 30% are singletons. The sample was also linked to a second study, of T cells of mothers and their children. That report notes: The donors comprised about 6 children and their three healthy Caucasian mothers.

This chain connects TRBV6-2 or TRBV6-3 to TRBJ1-2; 8 bases agree with TRBD1. The sequencing sample was made of blood. This TCR was recovered from a woman between 40 and 50 years old in good health. The CDR3 protein is CASKRPTGANYGYTF. CDR3 sequence (DNA): TGTGCCAGCAAGAGACCGACAGGGGCTAACTATGGCTACACCTTC.